Presented here are 27 T cell receptor beta chains from one specimen sequenced in a study of graft-versus-host responses after intestinal transplantation. TCRdb keeps only in-frame clones here, not all; method: immunoSEQ multiplex PCR. The sample gives some 90,000 clones, roughly 90% of which show up once; around 0.11% is in the top ten. Antigen specificity for these receptors is unknown. Sequenced material: unstimulated CD4+ T cells sorted from spleen or lymph node cells, taken before intestinal transplant. The receptors come from a human donor who received an intestinal transplant.

This clone has a single count. The V and J genes are TRBV18 and TRBJ2-5; unclear D gene. Trimming took off 4 bases at V and 3 bases at J, with 9 bases between the two ends. Germline-derived CDR1 and CDR2 are KGHSH and LQKENI. The CDR3 has 13 residues. The CDR3 loop is CASSLHREETQYF. The CDR3 DNA follows: TGTGCCAGCTCACTACACAGAGAAGAGACCCAGTACTTC.

The chain employs TRBV11-3 and TRBJ1-2; D is undetermined. The CDR3 consists of 13 residues. The V gene lost 5 bases and the J gene lost 8 bases, with 15 bases spanning the gap. The germline gives CDR1 SGHNT, CDR2 YENEEA. CDR3 sequence reads: CASSRGGVEGYTF. CDR3 coding DNA: TGTGCCAGCAGCCGAGGCGGGGTGGAGGGCTACACCTTC. Full variable domain (rest looked up from reference TRBV11-3 and TRBJ1-2): EAGVVQSPRYKIIEKKQPVAFWCNPISGHNTLYWYLQNLGQGPELLIRYENEEAVDDSQLPKDRFSAERLKGVDSTLKIQPAELGDSAVYLCASSRGGVEGYTFGSGTRLTVV.

The chain carries TRBV5-1 and TRBJ2-3, with 9 bases fitting TRBD2. Germline CDR1 is SGHRS and CDR2 is YFSETQ. CDR3 length equals 17 residues. V gave up 0 bases and J gave up 4 bases; unmatched junction bases: 9. In nucleotides, the CDR3 is TGCGCCAGCAGCTTGGGTCGGCGGGGGGGCCCCCCAGATACGCAGTATTTT. This sequence encodes CASSLGRRGGPPDTQYF.

This clone appeared once. J is TRBJ2-7 and V is TRBV10-3; 8 bases are a match to TRBD2. There are 15 residues in the CDR3. Germline V gene lookup returns CDR1 ENHRY and CDR2 SYGVKD. Trimming took 0 bases from V and 0 from J; bases not matched to a gene: 1. CDR3 sequence reads: CAISESRGGSYEQYF. CDR3 bases: TGTGCCATCAGTGAGTCTCGGGGGGGCTCCTACGAGCAGTACTTC.

CDR3 in DNA: TGTGCCAGCAGCGGGAGATACGGGGCAGGGGATTCACCCCTCCACTTT. The encoded protein is CASSGRYGAGDSPLHF. The rearrangement joins TRBV9 to TRBJ1-6; D perhaps matches TRBD1 (6 bases). The V end was cut by 3 bases, the J end by 8 bases, with 18 bases between. The germline gives CDR1 SGDLS, CDR2 YYNGEE. The CDR3 runs 16 residues.

The V gene is TRBV2, the J gene TRBJ1-1; D gene unclear. This CDR3 has 11 residues. V lost 8 bases, J lost 4 bases, and 8 bases lay in between. CDR1 is SNHLY, CDR2 FYNNEI, per germline. The CDR3: CASLYGTEAFF. The DNA for the CDR3 is TGTGCCAGCCTATACGGCACTGAAGCTTTCTTT.

The chain couples TRBV6-1 to TRBJ1-2, with 8 bases fitting TRBD1. CDR1 and CDR2 (germline): MNHNS, SASEGT. The V and J ends lost 4 bases and 4 bases, in that order; junction bases with no gene match: 5. The CDR3 sequence is 14 residues long. CDR3 region: CASSGRDRLYGYTF. CDR3 DNA: TGTGCCAGCAGTGGCCGGGACAGGCTCTATGGCTACACCTTC.

This clone showed up just a few times. This rearrangement joins TRBV4-2 to TRBJ2-1; TRBD2 matches 8 bases. With 0 bases clipped from V and 9 bases from J, the junction kept 10 bases outside the gene matches. CDR3 length equals 16 residues. From germline, CDR1 is LGHNA and CDR2 YNFKEQ. As DNA, the CDR3 is TGTGCCAGCAGCCAAGAGTTGGGAGCGGGGGCGGTTGAGCAGTTCTTC. Translation: CASSQELGAGAVEQFF.

This clone appeared a few times. The J gene is TRBJ2-1, the V gene TRBV4-1; 7 bases map to TRBD1. The germline V gene has CDR1 MGHRA and CDR2 YSYEKL. CDR3 size: 17 residues. Trimming at V came to 1 base and at J to 8 bases, leaving 14 bases not matched to a gene. CDR3 in amino acids: CASSQGRSPGGSDEQFF. The CDR3 DNA reads TGCGCCAGCAGCCAAGGAAGGTCGCCAGGGGGTTCGGATGAGCAGTTCTTC.

Turning to this clone: This same CDR3 is encoded by further DNA sequences in the sample. V gene TRBV6-5 combines with J gene TRBJ1-2; D perhaps matches TRBD1 (6 bases). Germline V gene sequence: CDR1 MNHEY, CDR2 SVGAGI. The CDR3 is made up of 11 amino acids. Trimming shortened V by 7 bases and J by 7 bases, and 10 bases separated the two germline ends. The DNA of the CDR3 is TGTGCCAGCACCAGGGGTGGTGGCTACACCTTC. It translates to CASTRGGGYTF.

This chain links TRBV10-1 with TRBJ2-7; 7 bases are a match to TRBD2. Germline V gene sequence: CDR1 WNHNN, CDR2 SYGVQD (reference sequence). V was pared by 6 bases and J by 9 bases, with 11 bases of the junction left unmatched. CDR3 length equals 13 residues. DNA of the CDR3: TGCGCCAGCAGCAATGGACTAGGCGAAGCGCAGTACTTC. Translation: CASSNGLGEAQYF.

This sequence joins TRBV11-2 and TRBJ2-5; 12 nucleotides align to TRBD2. CDR3 length: 16 residues. The V segment lost 5 bases and the J segment 2 bases; nucleotides outside the gene matches: 6. The germline gives CDR1 SGHAT, CDR2 FQNNGV. The CDR3, as DNA: TGTGCCAGCAGCCCAAGACTAGCGGGGGCTCAAGAGACCCAGTACTTC. This sequence encodes CASSPRLAGAQETQYF.

The chain combines TRBV5-1 with TRBJ2-1; the D is unclear. The V gene lost 0 bases and the J gene lost 3 bases, with 7 bases spanning the gap. The CDR3 has 14 amino acids. CDR1 and CDR2 (germline): SGHRS, YFSETQ. CDR3 sequence reads: CASSLEQFYNEQFF. The CDR3 DNA is TGCGCCAGCAGCTTGGAACAGTTCTACAATGAGCAGTTCTTC.

This rearrangement joins TRBV19 to TRBJ1-2, with D perhaps matching TRBD1 (5 bases). Per the germline V gene, CDR1 is LNHDA and CDR2 is SQIVND (reference sequence). Trimming cost V 5 bases and J 4 bases, with 17 bases left between them. The CDR3 totals 15 residues. The CDR3 region is CASSSSPAGAYGYTF. CDR3 DNA: TGTGCCAGTAGTTCATCCCCCGCTGGGGCCTATGGCTACACCTTC. Looking up the rest from reference TRBV19 and TRBJ1-2 gives the full variable domain: DGGITQSPKYLFRKEGQNVTLSCEQNLNHDAMYWYRQDPGQGLRLIYYSQIVNDFQKGDIAEGYSVSREKKESFPLTVTSAQKNPTAFYLCASSSSPAGAYGYTFGSGTRLTVV.

The rearrangement uses TRBV25-1 and TRBJ1-4; no reliable D call. The CDR3 covers 14 residues. The germline V gene has CDR1 MGHDK and CDR2 SYGVNS. The ends were cut back, 2 bases at V and 1 base at J, with 5 bases in the middle. The CDR3 sequence is CASSEPGTNEKLFF. The CDR3 DNA reads TGTGCCAGCAGTGAACCGGGAACTAATGAAAAACTGTTTTTT.

The chain combines TRBV6-1 with TRBJ2-1; the D gene is possibly TRBD1 (5 bases). This CDR3 comprises 15 residues. Trimming removed 6 bases from V and 8 bases from J, with 20 bases in between. From germline, CDR1 is MNHNS and CDR2 SASEGT. The DNA of the CDR3 is TGTGCCAGCAGGACCCAGGGCCTGTCTTTGTATGAGCAGTTCTTC. Translating it yields CASRTQGLSLYEQFF.

This clone showed up just once. J is TRBJ1-2 and V is TRBV2; 8 nucleotides align to TRBD1. Trimming removed 5 bases from V and 5 bases from J; junction bases left unmatched: 7. Germline V gene data show CDR1 as SNHLY and CDR2 as FYNNEI. The CDR3 is 14 residues long. CDR3 in amino acids: CASSLLTGVYGYTF. In DNA, the CDR3 is TGTGCCAGCAGTTTACTGACAGGGGTTTATGGCTACACCTTC. Complete variable domain (other parts from reference TRBV2 and TRBJ1-2): EPEVTQTPSHQVTQMGQEVILRCVPISNHLYFYWYRQILGQKVEFLVSFYNNEISEKSEIFDDQFSVERPDGSNFTLKIRSTKLEDSAMYFCASSLLTGVYGYTFGSGTRLTVV.

This clone came up once. This rearrangement joins TRBV7-9 to TRBJ2-3; 8 nucleotides agree with TRBD2. The J segment lost 4 bases and the V segment lost 1 base, leaving 7 bases of the junction unmatched. The germline gives CDR1 SEHNR, CDR2 FQNEAQ (reference sequence). The CDR3 length is 16 residues. CDR3 sequence (DNA): TGTGCCAGCAGCTTAGTTCCAGCGGGGGTGTCAGATACGCAGTATTTT. Translated, it gives CASSLVPAGVSDTQYF.

The V and J genes are TRBV11-3 and TRBJ1-1; no clear D. CDR3 length: 13 amino acids. Germline loops: CDR1 SGHNT, CDR2 YENEEA. Trimming stripped 5 bases from V and 0 bases from J, with 7 bases between. CDR3 DNA: TGTGCCAGCAGCCTATCGATGAACACTGAAGCTTTCTTT. This sequence encodes CASSLSMNTEAFF.

The chain has TRBV11-2 and TRBJ2-7; TRBD1 might be the D (5 bases). This CDR3 comprises 14 residues. Germline V gene data show CDR1 as SGHAT and CDR2 as FQNNGV. Trimming removed 2 bases from V and 5 bases from J, with 13 bases in between. The CDR3 DNA reads as TGTGCCAGCAGCTTATACCCAGGGTCCCACGAGCAGTACTTC. The encoded protein is CASSLYPGSHEQYF. Filled out from reference TRBV11-2 and TRBJ2-7, the complete variable domain reads EAGVAQSPRYKIIEKRQSVAFWCNPISGHATLYWYQQILGQGPKLLIQFQNNGVVDDSQLPKDRFSAERLKGVDSTLKIQPAKLEDSAVYLCASSLYPGSHEQYFGPGTRLTVT.

V usage is TRBV2 and J usage is TRBJ1-2; the D is unclear. CDR1 and CDR2 (germline): SNHLY, FYNNEI. The V end lost 8 bases, the J end lost 4 bases, and 14 bases lay between the germline ends. There are 13 residues in the CDR3. In DNA form, the CDR3 reads TGTGCCAGCTATCAAAGCGAGGTCTATGGCTACACCTTC. Its protein is CASYQSEVYGYTF.

The rearrangement uses TRBV6-1 and TRBJ2-5, with 9 bases lining up with TRBD1. Germline-derived CDR1 and CDR2 are MNHNS and SASEGT. The CDR3 has 15 residues. J lost 4 bases, V lost 2 bases, and 5 bases had no gene match. The DNA of the CDR3 is TGTGCCAGCAGTGAAAGACAGGGGGGCCCAGAGACCCAGTACTTC. Amino acids: CASSERQGGPETQYF.

The chain uses TRBV5-1 and TRBJ2-3; TRBD2 agrees at 7 bases. Germline V gene sequence: CDR1 SGHRS, CDR2 YFSETQ. This CDR3 spans 14 amino acids. V dropped 6 bases and J dropped 0; count of bases not matched to a gene: 4. The CDR3 sequence is CASTWGGSTDTQYF. The CDR3 nucleotides read TGCGCCAGCACCTGGGGGGGGAGCACAGATACGCAGTATTTT.

The genes are TRBV18 and TRBJ2-6, with a possible D match to TRBD2 (5 bases). CDR3 length: 18 residues. Trimming pared 5 bases from V and 5 bases from J, leaving 22 bases between. CDR1 is KGHSH, CDR2 LQKENI, per germline. Written as DNA, the CDR3 is TGTGCCAGCTCAGCTGTAATGGACTTACAAAGTCGGGCCAACGTCCTGACTTTC. This sequence encodes CASSAVMDLQSRANVLTF.

This clone is a singleton in its sample. V gene TRBV5-1 combines with J gene TRBJ1-2; 9 positions agree with TRBD1. Unmatched junction bases numbered 12, after V lost 2 bases and J lost 10 bases. This CDR3 spans 15 amino acids. Germline V gene lookup returns CDR1 SGHRS and CDR2 YFSETQ. In DNA form, the CDR3 reads TGCGCCAGCAGCTTCCCGGGACAGGGAAGGGTGTCCTACACCTTC. This encodes CASSFPGQGRVSYTF.

V is TRBV18 and J is TRBJ2-7; 7 nucleotides line up with TRBD1. The CDR3 is 15 residues long. The ends lost 3 bases at V and 3 bases at J; junction bases unmatched: 8. The germline V gene has CDR1 KGHSH and CDR2 LQKENI. In DNA, the CDR3 is TGTGCCAGCTCACCGTTAGGGGGCGCGTTCTACGAGCAGTACTTC. Amino acid sequence: CASSPLGGAFYEQYF.

This clone was recorded a few times. The chain joins TRBV2 to TRBJ1-6; D call uncertain. The V end lost 7 bases, the J end lost 5 bases, and 9 bases lay between the germline ends. In germline, CDR1 is SNHLY, CDR2 FYNNEI. CDR3 size: 13 residues. The CDR3 reads CASMSRHNSPLHF. The DNA of the CDR3 is TGTGCCAGCATGTCCAGGCATAATTCACCCCTCCACTTT.